This TCR beta chain stems from a study of identical twins. Via MiXCR, TCRdb re-called the 5' RACE reads, giving one row per CDR3 protein. The table records more than 600,000 distinct CDR3 sequences, 15% to 20% of them present only once. No donor was unhealthy or non-Caucasian. This sample also appeared in a second study, on T cells expressing NK-cell markers.

The receptor's source is a woman aged 18-29 years in good health. Sample: PBMCs.

CDR3 in amino acids: CASSQDVIGGAQHF. CDR3 DNA sequence: TGCGCCAGCAGCCAAGATGTCATAGGAGGGGCCCAGCATTTT. The gene calls are TRBV4-3 and TRBJ1-5; maybe TRBD1 (5 bases). The CDR3 sequence is 14 residues long. Trimming stripped 0 bases from V and 11 bases from J, with 14 bases between. Germline V gives CDR1 LGHNA, CDR2 YSLEER.